The clone carrying this TCR beta chain was seen more than once but under ten times. Its antigen is not identified. This CDR3 is built from 16 residues. Per germline, CDR1 DFQATT and CDR2 SNEGSKA (reference sequence). V shed 3 bases, J shed 5 bases, and the junction held 10 bases outside the gene matches. TCRdb ran MiXCR on the 5' RACE reads and lists one entry per CDR3 protein. The sample lists about 64,000 distinct CDR3 sequences; about 20% were seen once. Overall study findings and caveats: Tumor-infiltrating Treg TCR alpha and beta sequences overlapped most with tumor naive CD4+ T cells, then blood naive.

The memory fraction was CD4+CD45RO+CD25- cells. The receptor was isolated from a female donor with breast cancer. This chain links TRBV20-1 with TRBJ2-1, with TRBD2 identical over 10 bases. The sequencing sample was made of memory CD4+ T cells sorted from a lymph node. The subset denotes: memory CD4+ T cells, CD4+CD45RO+CD25-. The CDR3 nucleotides are TGCAGTGCTAGCCTCCTTAGCGGGAGGCTGGACAATGAGCAGTTCTTC. It is translated as CSASLLSGRLDNEQFF.